The TCR beta chain under discussion was sequenced for a study of CD8+ T cells in alopecia areata. Sample treatment: oral pan-JAK inhibitor, 5-10 mg twice daily. It was cDNA, reverse transcribed from extracted RNA, that served as the sequencing template. Measured with immunoSEQ multiplex PCR; TCRdb has only the in-frame clones, and not every one. Of 150,000 to 200,000 clones listed, roughly half are singletons. Germline loops: CDR1 SGHVS, CDR2 FQNEAQ. With 5 bases removed from V and 8 bases from J, the gap between germline ends came to 16 bases. The CDR3 is made up of 15 amino acids. The TCR comes from a human donor with alopecia areata. Here the sequenced sample was CD8+ T cells sorted from blood, taken at week 52, from a patient treated with tofacitinib. V and J are TRBV7-8 and TRBJ1-6; tentatively, D is TRBD1 (6 bases). In DNA form, the CDR3 reads TGTGCCAGCAGCCCTCATCAGGGGCTTGATTCACCCCTCCACTTT. This gives the protein CASSPHQGLDSPLHF.